This TCR beta chain was recovered during a study of blood T cell repertoires in COVID-19. Background on the study: Spain, Italy and the United States supplied samples that represented acute and convalescent COVID-19. The cDNA or gDNA used as material had been derived from T cells, B-cell-depleted T cells, or PBMCs.

The authors' processing: Counts of nucleated cells, estimated from reference gene primer amplification, were obtained. Profiled with immunoSEQ multiplex PCR; TCRdb holds only in-frame clones, not every one. The V and J calls and clone size were taken over from that table, and D and trimming were inferred from the DNA. The sample holds a few hundred thousand clones, roughly 82% seen once. Concerning this clone: Different DNA sequences within this sample yield the same CDR3.

Germline lookup yields CDR1 SNHLY and CDR2 FYNNEI. J gave up 0 bases and V 0 bases, and 1 base lay outside the gene matches. This CDR3 is 16 amino acids long. The sequencing sample was made of peripheral blood. The source of this sequence is a woman aged 40 to 49 who had recovered from COVID-19. V gene TRBV2 combines with J gene TRBJ2-2, with 7 positions matching TRBD1. The CDR3 loop is CASSEAGTANTGELFF. The CDR3 DNA follows: TGTGCCAGCAGTGAAGCTGGGACAGCGAACACCGGGGAGCTGTTTTTT.